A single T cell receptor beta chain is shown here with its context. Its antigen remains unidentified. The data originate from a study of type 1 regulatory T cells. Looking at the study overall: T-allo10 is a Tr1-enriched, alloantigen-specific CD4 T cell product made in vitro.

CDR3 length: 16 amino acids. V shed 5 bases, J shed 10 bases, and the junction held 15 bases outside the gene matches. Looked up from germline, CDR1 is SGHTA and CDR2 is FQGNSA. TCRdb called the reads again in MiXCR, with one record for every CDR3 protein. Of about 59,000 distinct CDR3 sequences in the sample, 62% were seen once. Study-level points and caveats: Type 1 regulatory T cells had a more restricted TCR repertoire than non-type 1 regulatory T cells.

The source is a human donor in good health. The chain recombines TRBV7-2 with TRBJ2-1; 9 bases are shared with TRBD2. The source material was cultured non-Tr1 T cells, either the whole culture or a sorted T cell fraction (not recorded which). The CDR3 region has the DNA TGTGCCAGCAGCAACGGACTAGCGTCTCTATCAGGGGAGCAGTTCTTC. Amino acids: CASSNGLASLSGEQFF.